Sequencing of this T cell receptor (beta chain) was carried out in a study of long-term antiretroviral therapy in people with HIV. The CDR3 sequence is 14 residues long. Germline V lookup: CDR1 SNHLY, CDR2 FYNNEI. V was pared by 3 bases and J by 4 bases, with 5 bases of the junction left unmatched. Comment on this clone: As yet, its antigen is unknown.

It was version v3.0 of the immunoSEQ assay that was run at survey level. Sequencing was performed with immunoSEQ multiplex PCR; in TCRdb, only in-frame clones are kept and a portion is missing. The sample lists over 15,000 clones, more than 70% occurring once. Study conclusions and caveats: CDR3 length ranges were narrower in HIV repertoires than in controls. Every time point showed a repertoire led by clones expanded before ART.

The TCR sequence derives from a man aged 18 to 29 with HIV. The rearrangement joins TRBV2 to TRBJ2-5; 7 nucleotides align to TRBD2. The sequencing used unsorted PBMCs, collected 0.1 years before starting antiretroviral therapy. The CDR3 DNA follows: TGTGCCAGCAGTGAGCTTGGGGAGGGAGAGACCCAGTACTTC. It is translated as CASSELGEGETQYF.